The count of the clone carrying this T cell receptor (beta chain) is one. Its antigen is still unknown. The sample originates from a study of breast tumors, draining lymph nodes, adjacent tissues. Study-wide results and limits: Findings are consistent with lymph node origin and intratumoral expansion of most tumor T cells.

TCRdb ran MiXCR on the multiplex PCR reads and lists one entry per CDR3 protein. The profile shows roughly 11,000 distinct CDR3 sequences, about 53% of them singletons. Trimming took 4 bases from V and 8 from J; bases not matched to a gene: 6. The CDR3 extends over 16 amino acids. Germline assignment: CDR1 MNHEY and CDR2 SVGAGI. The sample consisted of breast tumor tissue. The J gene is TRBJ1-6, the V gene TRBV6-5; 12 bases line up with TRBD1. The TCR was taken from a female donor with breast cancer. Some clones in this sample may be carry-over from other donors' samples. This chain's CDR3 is CASSSGTGGAYSPLHF. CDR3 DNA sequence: TGTGCCAGCAGTTCCGGGACAGGGGGCGCGTATTCACCCCTCCACTTT.